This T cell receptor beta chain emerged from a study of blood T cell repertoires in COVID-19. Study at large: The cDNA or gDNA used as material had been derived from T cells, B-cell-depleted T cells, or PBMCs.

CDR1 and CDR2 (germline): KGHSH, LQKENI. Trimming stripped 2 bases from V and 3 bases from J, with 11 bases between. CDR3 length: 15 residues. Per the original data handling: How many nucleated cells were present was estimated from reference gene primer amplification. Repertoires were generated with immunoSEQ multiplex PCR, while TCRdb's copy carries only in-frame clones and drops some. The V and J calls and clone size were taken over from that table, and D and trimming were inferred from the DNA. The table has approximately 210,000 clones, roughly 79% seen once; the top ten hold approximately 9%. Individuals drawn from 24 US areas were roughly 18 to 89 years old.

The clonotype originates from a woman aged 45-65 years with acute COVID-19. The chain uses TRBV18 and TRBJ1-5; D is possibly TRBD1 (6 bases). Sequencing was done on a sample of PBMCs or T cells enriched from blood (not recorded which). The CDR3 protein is CASSPGLGANQPQHF. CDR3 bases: TGTGCCAGCTCACCAGGATTGGGGGCCAATCAGCCCCAGCATTTT.